The 21 T cell receptor beta chains reported below all come from one sample, sequenced in a study of blood T cell repertoires in COVID-19. Assay used: immunoSEQ multiplex PCR; TCRdb lists only in-frame clones, some missing. This table holds around 200,000 clones, 85% found once. The sample was PBMCs or T cells enriched from blood (not recorded which). These receptors were taken from a man aged 40-49 years who had recovered from COVID-19.

This chain links TRBV30 with TRBJ1-6; D unresolved. Germline lookup yields CDR1 GTSNPN and CDR2 SVGIG (reference sequence). CDR3 length equals 15 residues. Trimming removed 2 bases from V and 6 bases from J, with 14 bases in between. The CDR3 is CAWSIGTNLNSPLHF. Here the CDR3 DNA reads TGTGCCTGGAGTATCGGTACCAACCTTAATTCACCCCTCCACTTT.

This chain joins TRBV7-2 and TRBJ2-2; 8 bases are shared with TRBD1. The V gene end was trimmed by 3 bases and the J gene end by 1 base; junction bases not matched to a gene: 1. The CDR3 covers 15 residues. Germline V gene sequence: CDR1 SGHTA, CDR2 FQGNSA. CDR3 sequence: CASSFDRGNTGELFF. In nucleotides, the CDR3 is TGTGCCAGCAGCTTTGACAGGGGGAACACCGGGGAGCTGTTTTTT. The full variable domain, its missing parts supplied by reference TRBV7-2 and TRBJ2-2, is GAGVSQSPSNKVTEKGKDVELRCDPISGHTALYWYRQSLGQGLEFLIYFQGNSAPDKSGLPSDRFSAERTGGSVSTLTIQRTQQEDSAVYLCASSFDRGNTGELFFGEGSRLTVL.

This chain links TRBV4-1 with TRBJ2-1, with D perhaps matching TRBD2 (5 bases). Germline V gene sequence: CDR1 MGHRA, CDR2 YSYEKL. This CDR3 contains 16 residues. The germline V and J ends were trimmed by 0 bases and 1 base, with 10 bases remaining between them. The DNA of the CDR3 is TGCGCCAGCAGCCAAGACCTACTAGTTTCCTACAATGAGCAGTTCTTC. Its translation: CASSQDLLVSYNEQFF.

The chain joins TRBV7-3 to TRBJ2-7; TRBD2 aligns across 12 bases. CDR1 is SGHTA, CDR2 FQGTGA, per germline. Trimming cost V 5 bases and J 5 bases; bases outside gene matches: 4. The CDR3 length is 14 residues. CDR3 sequence: CASSPTSGGNEQYF. CDR3 in DNA: TGTGCCAGCAGCCCGACTAGCGGGGGAAACGAGCAGTACTTC.

The genes are TRBV10-3 and TRBJ1-3; no firm D call. The V and J ends lost 5 bases and 0 bases respectively, with 11 bases between them. The CDR3 has 15 amino acids. The germline V gene has CDR1 ENHRY and CDR2 SYGVKD. CDR3 in amino acids: CAISQATGSGNTIYF. The CDR3 DNA is TGTGCCATCAGTCAAGCGACCGGCTCTGGAAACACCATATATTTT.

V and J are TRBV15 and TRBJ2-1; TRBD1 is a possible D gene (6 bases). The CDR3 is 17 amino acids. The germline gives CDR1 LNHNV, CDR2 YYDKDF (reference sequence). Trimming removed 0 bases at V and 2 bases at J, with 14 bases between. The chain's CDR3 is CATSRDLQGPTYNEQFF. As DNA, the CDR3 is TGTGCCACCAGCAGAGACTTACAGGGCCCGACCTACAATGAGCAGTTCTTC.

The CDR3 reads CAVLGQGLSEQYF. The CDR3 DNA reads as TGTGCCGTCCTCGGACAGGGTTTATCCGAGCAGTACTTC. The V call is TRBV28, the J call TRBJ2-7, with TRBD1 identical over 8 bases. The CDR3 is made up of 13 amino acids. The germline gives CDR1 MDHEN, CDR2 SYDVKM. V gave up 11 bases and J gave up 6 bases; unmatched junction bases: 12.

This clone was counted ten times or more. The CDR3 sequence is CASSTRTSGSPGELFF. CDR3 nucleotide sequence: TGTGCCAGCAGCACGCGGACTAGCGGGAGTCCCGGGGAGCTGTTTTTT. V and J are TRBV7-9 and TRBJ2-2, with 13 bases lining up with TRBD2. Germline trimming cut 5 bases from V and 6 bases from J; bases unmatched to any gene: 6. The CDR3 sequence is 16 residues long. CDR1 is SEHNR, CDR2 FQNEAQ, per germline (reference sequence).

This chain joins TRBV6-5 and TRBJ2-3, with 8 bases matching TRBD2. V was clipped by 4 bases and J by 5 bases; unmatched bases: 5. The CDR3 has 14 residues. From germline, CDR1 is MNHEY and CDR2 SVGAGI. CDR3 sequence: CASSSGLARDTQYF. In DNA form, the CDR3 reads TGTGCCAGCAGTTCAGGACTAGCTAGAGATACGCAGTATTTT.

In DNA form, the CDR3 reads TGTGCCAGCAGCTTAAGAGACACCATATATTTT. It is translated as CASSLRDTIYF. J is TRBJ1-3 and V is TRBV11-3; D is uncertain. The CDR3 is 11 amino acids. Trimming took off 2 bases at V and 8 bases at J, with 4 bases between the two ends. Germline CDR1 is SGHNT and CDR2 is YENEEA.

The chain joins TRBV2 to TRBJ1-3; D possibly corresponds to TRBD1 (5 bases). The germline gives CDR1 SNHLY, CDR2 FYNNEI. CDR3 length equals 14 residues. V was trimmed by 6 bases and J by 2 bases, leaving 11 bases between them. The CDR3 loop reads CASRTTETGNTIYF. The DNA of the CDR3 is TGTGCCAGCAGGACGACAGAAACTGGAAACACCATATATTTT.

About this clone itself: At one of its ends the junction is not consistent with the germline gene, which may arise from a read error. V is TRBV7-7 and J is TRBJ2-3; 7 positions match TRBD2. The CDR3 is made up of 16 amino acids. Germline-derived CDR1 and CDR2 are SSHAT and FNYEAQ (reference sequence). Here the CDR3 DNA reads TGTGCTAGCAGCCTACTGGGAGGGGACGGCACAGATACGCAGTATTTT. This encodes CASSLLGGDGTDTQYF.

The chain carries TRBV11-2 and TRBJ2-1; 9 bases align to TRBD2. This CDR3 is 14 amino acids long. In germline, CDR1 is SGHAT, CDR2 FQNNGV. The ends lost 3 bases at V and 9 bases at J; junction bases unmatched: 6. CDR3 coding DNA: TGTGCCAGCAGCTTGGGACTAGCTGCGAGTGAGCAGTTCTTC. It yields the protein CASSLGLAASEQFF.

This clone was picked up one time. V and J are TRBV7-8 and TRBJ2-1; 14 bases are a match to TRBD2. Germline CDR1 reads SGHVS; CDR2 reads FQNEAQ. After removal of 1 base from V and 4 bases from J, the junction contained 6 bases not matched to a gene. The length of the CDR3 is 18 residues. CDR3 region: CASSLGGLAGVSYNEQFF. CDR3 nucleotide sequence: TGTGCCAGCAGCTTAGGGGGACTAGCGGGAGTCTCATACAATGAGCAGTTCTTC.

The rearrangement links TRBV5-4 to TRBJ2-7; 9 bases map to TRBD2. Germline trimming cut 6 bases from V and 2 bases from J; bases unmatched to any gene: 12. This CDR3 region has 16 residues. The germline V gene encodes CDR1 SGHNT and CDR2 YYREEE (reference sequence). The CDR3 here is CASTDMSSGTPYEQYF. DNA for the CDR3: TGTGCCAGCACCGATATGTCTAGCGGGACCCCCTACGAGCAGTACTTC.

This chain links TRBV11-2 with TRBJ2-1, with 10 bases matching TRBD2. Germline V lookup: CDR1 SGHAT, CDR2 FQNNGV. The CDR3 totals 17 residues. The J segment lost 6 bases and the V segment lost 0 bases, leaving 8 bases of the junction unmatched. In DNA, the CDR3 is TGTGCCAGCAGCTTAGATACGGGGGTAGCGGGAGGCAATGAGCAGTTCTTC. The encoded protein is CASSLDTGVAGGNEQFF.

The chain recombines TRBV9 with TRBJ1-2; 9 bases are shared with TRBD1. The germline V gene has CDR1 SGDLS and CDR2 YYNGEE. This CDR3 contains 13 residues. With V trimmed by 3 bases and J by 8 bases, 5 bases remained unmatched. CDR3 bases: TGTGCCAGCAGCGCGGAACAGGGGGCAGGCTACACCTTC. Translation gives CASSAEQGAGYTF.

The J gene is TRBJ2-1, the V gene TRBV5-8, with 8 bases that match TRBD2. With 2 bases clipped from V and 6 bases from J, the junction kept 4 bases outside the gene matches. Germline V lookup: CDR1 SGHTS, CDR2 YDEGEE. This CDR3 spans 14 amino acids. CDR3 loop: CASSFGLAGNEQFF. For the CDR3, the DNA is TGTGCCAGCAGCTTCGGTCTAGCGGGCAATGAGCAGTTCTTC.

The chain has TRBV30 and TRBJ1-1, with D unclear. CDR3 length equals 15 residues. Trimming took 3 bases from V and 1 from J, leaving 15 bases between them. Germline CDR1 and CDR2: GTSNPN and SVGIG (reference sequence). The CDR3 protein is CAWRYPFAQNTEAFF. CDR3 bases: TGTGCCTGGAGATACCCCTTTGCACAGAACACTGAAGCTTTCTTT.

The gene calls are TRBV19 and TRBJ1-1, with D possibly being TRBD1 (5 bases). With 8 bases removed from V and 11 bases from J, the gap between germline ends came to 15 bases. Germline V gives CDR1 LNHDA, CDR2 SQIVND (reference sequence). The CDR3 runs to 11 residues. CDR3 region: CASRTPQGAFF. CDR3 coding DNA: TGTGCCAGTCGGACGCCGCAGGGTGCTTTCTTT. Full variable domain (remainder filled in from reference TRBV19 and TRBJ1-1): DGGITQSPKYLFRKEGQNVTLSCEQNLNHDAMYWYRQDPGQGLRLIYYSQIVNDFQKGDIAEGYSVSREKKESFPLTVTSAQKNPTAFYLCASRTPQGAFFGQGTRLTVV.

The V and J genes are TRBV28 and TRBJ2-1, with 9 bases fitting TRBD2. Trimming took 4 bases from V and 2 from J; bases not matched to a gene: 3. Germline V lookup: CDR1 MDHEN, CDR2 SYDVKM. This CDR3 is 15 amino acids long. CDR3 residues: CASSSASGTYNEQFF. In DNA form, the CDR3 reads TGTGCCAGCAGTTCTGCTAGCGGGACCTACAATGAGCAGTTCTTC.